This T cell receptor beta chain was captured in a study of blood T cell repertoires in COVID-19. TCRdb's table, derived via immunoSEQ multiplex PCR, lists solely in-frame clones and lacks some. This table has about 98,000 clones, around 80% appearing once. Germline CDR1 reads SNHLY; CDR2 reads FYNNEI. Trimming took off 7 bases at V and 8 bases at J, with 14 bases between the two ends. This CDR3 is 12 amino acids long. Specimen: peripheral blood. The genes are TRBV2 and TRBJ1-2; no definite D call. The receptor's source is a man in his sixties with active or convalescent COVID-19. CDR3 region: CASTGYQRGYTF. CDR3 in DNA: TGTGCCAGCACCGGTTATCAGCGGGGCTACACCTTC.